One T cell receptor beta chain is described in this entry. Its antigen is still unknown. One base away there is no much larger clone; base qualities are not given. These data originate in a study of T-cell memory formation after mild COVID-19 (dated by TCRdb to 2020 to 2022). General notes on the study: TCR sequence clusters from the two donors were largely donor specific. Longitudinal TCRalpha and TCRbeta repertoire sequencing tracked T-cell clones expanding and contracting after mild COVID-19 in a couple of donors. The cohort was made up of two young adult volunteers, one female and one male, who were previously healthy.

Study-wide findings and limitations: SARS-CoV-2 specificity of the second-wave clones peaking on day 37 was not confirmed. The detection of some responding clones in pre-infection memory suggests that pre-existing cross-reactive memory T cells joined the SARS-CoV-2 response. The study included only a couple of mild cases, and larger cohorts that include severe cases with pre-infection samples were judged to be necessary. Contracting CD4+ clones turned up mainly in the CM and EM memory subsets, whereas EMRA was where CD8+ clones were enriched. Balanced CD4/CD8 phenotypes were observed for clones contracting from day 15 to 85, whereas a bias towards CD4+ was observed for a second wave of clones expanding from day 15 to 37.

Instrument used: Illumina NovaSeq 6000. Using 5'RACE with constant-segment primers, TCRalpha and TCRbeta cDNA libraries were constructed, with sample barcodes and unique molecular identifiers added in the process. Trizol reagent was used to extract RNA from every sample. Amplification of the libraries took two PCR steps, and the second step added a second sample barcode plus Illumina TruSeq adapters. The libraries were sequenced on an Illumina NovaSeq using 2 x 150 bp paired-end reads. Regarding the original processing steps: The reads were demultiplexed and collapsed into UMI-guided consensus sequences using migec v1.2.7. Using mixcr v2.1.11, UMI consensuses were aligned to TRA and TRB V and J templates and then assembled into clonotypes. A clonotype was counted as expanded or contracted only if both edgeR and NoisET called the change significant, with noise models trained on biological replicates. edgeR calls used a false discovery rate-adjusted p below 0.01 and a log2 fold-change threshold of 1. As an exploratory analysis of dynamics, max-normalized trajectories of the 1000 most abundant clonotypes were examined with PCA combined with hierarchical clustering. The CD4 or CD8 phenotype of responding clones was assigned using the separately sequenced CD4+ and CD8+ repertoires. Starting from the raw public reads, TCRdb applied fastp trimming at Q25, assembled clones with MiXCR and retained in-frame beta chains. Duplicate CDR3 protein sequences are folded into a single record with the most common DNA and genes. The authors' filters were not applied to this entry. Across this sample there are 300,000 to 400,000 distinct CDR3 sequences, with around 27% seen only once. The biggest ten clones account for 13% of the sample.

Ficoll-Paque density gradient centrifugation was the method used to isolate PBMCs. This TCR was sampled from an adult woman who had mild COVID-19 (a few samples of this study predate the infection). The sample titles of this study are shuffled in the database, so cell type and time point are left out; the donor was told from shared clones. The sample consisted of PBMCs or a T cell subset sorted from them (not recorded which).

The nucleotide sequence reads TGTGCCAGCAGCTTAATGGTCGCGGGGCACGAGCAGTACTTC. Translated, it reads CASSLMVAGHEQYF. This chain is built from TRBV7-6 and TRBJ2-7; 6 matching bases give a weak D call of TRBD2. V is cut by 2 bases and J by 5 bases, and the space between the germline ends is 13 bases. The germline V gene yields SGHVS for CDR1 and FNYEAQ for CDR2. The CDR3 measures 14 amino acids from cysteine to phenylalanine. Solely the CDR3 DNA is kept, with 42 bases framed from the first base.